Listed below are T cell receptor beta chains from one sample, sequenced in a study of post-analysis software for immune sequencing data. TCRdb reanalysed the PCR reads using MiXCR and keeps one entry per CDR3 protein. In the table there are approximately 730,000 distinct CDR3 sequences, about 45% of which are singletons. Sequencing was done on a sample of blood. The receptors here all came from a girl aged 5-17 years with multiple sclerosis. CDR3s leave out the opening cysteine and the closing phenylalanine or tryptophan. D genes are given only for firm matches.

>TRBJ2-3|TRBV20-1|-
SARRPRGSGEGTDTQY
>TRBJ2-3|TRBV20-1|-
SATGLSEDIGQY
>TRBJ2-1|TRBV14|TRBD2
ASSQLLAGGRIEQF
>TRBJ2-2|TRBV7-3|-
ASSARAFPNTGELF
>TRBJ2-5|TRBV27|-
ASSLRGHVVQETQY
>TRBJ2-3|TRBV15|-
ATSRDGGVSTDTQY
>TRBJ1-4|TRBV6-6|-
ASSYRQEKLF
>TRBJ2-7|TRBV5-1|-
ASSLAGAPTQY
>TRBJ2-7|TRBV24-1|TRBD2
ATSAPRGGSYEQY
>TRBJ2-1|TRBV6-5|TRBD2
ASSVGLADNEQF
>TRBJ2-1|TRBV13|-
ASRRGESYNEQF
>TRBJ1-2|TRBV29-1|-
SVEAGGGGYT
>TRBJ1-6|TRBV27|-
ASSFGFVGSFLH
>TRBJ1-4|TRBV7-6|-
ASSLPYEKLF
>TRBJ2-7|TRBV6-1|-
ASSPGQRRETQY
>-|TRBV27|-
ASGLFGGRSYEQY
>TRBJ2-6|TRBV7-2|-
ASSPKGDSGANVLT
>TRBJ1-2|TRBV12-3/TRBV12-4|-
ASSPTSYGYT
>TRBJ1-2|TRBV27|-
ASSPGLINYGYT
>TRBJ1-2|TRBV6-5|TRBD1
ASSWKQGVLGYT
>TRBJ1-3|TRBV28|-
ASTPGRYGNTIY
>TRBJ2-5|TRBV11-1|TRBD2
ASSLAPWEGVAEETQY
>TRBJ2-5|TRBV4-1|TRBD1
ASSQEDRDQETQY
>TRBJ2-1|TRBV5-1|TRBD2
ASSLVAGEVNEQF
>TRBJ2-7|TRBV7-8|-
ASSLRLSSYEQY
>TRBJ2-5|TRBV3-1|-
ASSPTLPGSGETQY
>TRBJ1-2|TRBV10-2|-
ASRGAGDYGYT
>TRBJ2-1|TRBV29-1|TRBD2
SVDQGLTSGIYNEQF
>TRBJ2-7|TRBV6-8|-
ASSSRRRGYEQY
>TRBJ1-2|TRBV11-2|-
ASSADGSYGYT
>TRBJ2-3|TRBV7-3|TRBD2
ASSPGTSSPTDTQY
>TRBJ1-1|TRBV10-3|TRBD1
AISVRGQGNTEAF
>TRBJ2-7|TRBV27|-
ASSLHSAYEQY
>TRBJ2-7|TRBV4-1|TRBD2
ASSQEFPGTSGSYEQY
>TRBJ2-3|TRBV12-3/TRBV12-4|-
ASRTSDTQY
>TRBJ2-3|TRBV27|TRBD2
ASTVLAGMNRTDTQY
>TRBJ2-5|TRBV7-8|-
ASSGRRVQETQY
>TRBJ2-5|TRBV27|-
ASSHDIERETQY
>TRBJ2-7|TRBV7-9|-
ASSLAGDPYEQY
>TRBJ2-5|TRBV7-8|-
ASMAGSTETQY
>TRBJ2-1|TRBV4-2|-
ASSQDPGAPGEQF
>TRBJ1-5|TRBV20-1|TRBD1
SARDRGGTGDQPQH
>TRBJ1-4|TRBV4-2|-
ASSQAGEKLF
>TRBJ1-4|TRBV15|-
ATSRWGDGGADEKLF
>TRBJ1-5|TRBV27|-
ASSLGAGPNQPQH
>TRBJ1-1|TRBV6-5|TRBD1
ASSYVSGGVTEAF
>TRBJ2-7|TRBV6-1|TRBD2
ASMREGRSSYEQY
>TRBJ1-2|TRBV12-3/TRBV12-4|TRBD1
ASSLGDSDYGYT
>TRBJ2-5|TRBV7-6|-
ASSAAGSQETQY
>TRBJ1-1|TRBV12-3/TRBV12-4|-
ASSPAGRGRNTEAF
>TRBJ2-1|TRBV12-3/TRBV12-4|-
ASSLGRVYNEQF
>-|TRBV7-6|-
ASSPFMGGEQY
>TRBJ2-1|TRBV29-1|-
SVDVSLLPESSYNEQF